These T cell receptor beta chains were read from a single sample in a study of shared T cell receptors in the human thymus. TCRdb keeps only in-frame clones here, not all; method: immunoSEQ multiplex PCR. Of about 660,000 clones in the sample, approximately 87% are singletons; the top ten hold 0.0095% to 0.011%. In addition, the sample was reused for a study of human thymus T cells.

The sequenced sample consisted of thymocytes. Receptors were obtained from a boy less than two years old with a congenital heart defect. Both conserved end residues are part of each CDR3. The order of the fields is J gene, clone size, D gene, V gene, CDR3 DNA, CDR3 protein. A D gene is named only where the DNA matches it firmly. Only part of the rows carry a size: once, few, many, or a class if the clone is expanded.

>TRBJ1-1|-|TRBD1|TRBV6-7
TGTGCCAGCCCGCATATTGGGACAGGGGGCGCACTGATGAACACTGAAGCTTTCTTT
CASPHIGTGGALMNTEAFF
>TRBJ2-7|-|-|TRBV6-5
TGTGCCAGCAGTTACGATAGGGGGTTTGGGCTCGAGCAGTACTTC
CASSYDRGFGLEQYF
>TRBJ2-2|-|-|TRBV5-4
TGTGCCAGCAGCTTGGACGGAGCCACCGGGGAGCTGTTTTTT
CASSLDGATGELFF
>TRBJ2-4|-|-|TRBV19
TGTGCCAGTACCATGACAGAACTAGCCAAAAACATTCAGTACTTC
CASTMTELAKNIQYF
>TRBJ1-4|-|-|TRBV28
TGTGCCAGCAAGGATGAGGAATCTAATGAAAAACTGTTTTTT
CASKDEESNEKLFF
>TRBJ2-1|-|TRBD2|TRBV6-1
TGTGCCAGCAGCGGGGGGCAGCGGGAGGCCAATGAGCAGTTCTTC
CASSGGQREANEQFF
>TRBJ1-1|-|-|TRBV28
TGTGCCAGCAGCGCGACAAGGGGGGGCACTGAAGCTTTCTTT
CASSATRGGTEAFF
>TRBJ1-2|-|TRBD1|TRBV5-8
TGTGCCAGCAGCTTGGCAGGCGGGGACAGGGGTGGCTACACCTTC
CASSLAGGDRGGYTF
>TRBJ1-5|once|TRBD1|TRBV27
TGTGCCAGCAGTGGCGACAGGGATCAGCCCCAGCATTTT
CASSGDRDQPQHF
>TRBJ2-2|-|TRBD1|TRBV27
TGTGCCAGCAGTTTGGTGGAAGAGGGACAGGTTAACACCGGGGAGCTGTTTTTT
CASSLVEEGQVNTGELFF
>TRBJ2-1|-|-|TRBV5-4
TGTGCCAGCAGCGTAAACACCCCGAGCCTAGCATGGTGTGACGAGCAGTTCTTC
CASSVNTPSLAWCDEQFF
>TRBJ2-7|once|TRBD1|TRBV4-3
TGCGCCAGCAGCCGACTCGCGGACAGGGCGACCGAGCAGTACTTC
CASSRLADRATEQYF
>TRBJ2-3|-|-|TRBV13
TGTGCCAGCAGCTTGTGGGGGCGTAATATAGATACGCAGTATTTT
CASSLWGRNIDTQYF
>TRBJ1-5|-|TRBD1|TRBV19
TGTGCCACCTCCCCCGCCGCGGGACAGGGGACAAACAATCAGCCCCAGCATTTT
CATSPAAGQGTNNQPQHF
>TRBJ2-7|-|TRBD2|TRBV7-9
TGTGCCAGCAGCTTCGTCCCGACTAGCTCGAGCGAGCAGTACTTC
CASSFVPTSSSEQYF
>TRBJ1-3|-|TRBD1|TRBV5-1
TGCGCCAGCGGCGCGGGACAGGGGGTTTTAGGCGGAAACACCATATATTTT
CASGAGQGVLGGNTIYF
>TRBJ2-7|-|-|TRBV15
TGTGCCACCAGCAGAGATCTGGCAGGGAAACACGAGCAGTACTTC
CATSRDLAGKHEQYF
>TRBJ2-1|-|TRBD2|TRBV4-3
TGCGCCAGCAGCCAAGCCAATGGGGGGGAGTGGGGATCCAATGAGCAGTTCTTC
CASSQANGGEWGSNEQFF
>TRBJ1-1|-|TRBD1|TRBV29-1
TGCAGCGTTACGATAGACAGGGTGTGGGGCACTGAAGCTTTCTTT
CSVTIDRVWGTEAFF
>TRBJ2-5|-|-|TRBV5-6
TGTGCCAGCAGCCGCAGCGGGGAGACCCAGTACTTC
CASSRSGETQYF
>TRBJ2-1|-|TRBD2|TRBV7-9
TGTGCCAGCAGCTCCCATAGCGGGCCACCCAATGAGCAGTTCTTC
CASSSHSGPPNEQFF
>TRBJ2-7|-|-|TRBV19
TGTGCCAGTAGTATCCAAAGGGCCCCATCGGAGGAGGAAAATACCTACGAGCAGTACTTC
CASSIQRAPSEEENTYEQYF
>TRBJ2-7|-|TRBD2|TRBV13
TGTGCCAGCAGCACCTCCGGGAGGTCCTACGAGCAGTACTTC
CASSTSGRSYEQYF
>TRBJ1-3|few|-|TRBV30
TGTGCCTGGAGCGTACAGGGAAACACCATATATTTT
CAWSVQGNTIYF
>TRBJ2-7|-|-|TRBV7-2
TGTGCCAGCAGCTTGGCCCTTCTGGAGGTGTGCTACGAGCAGTACTTC
CASSLALLEVCYEQYF
>TRBJ2-7|-|TRBD2|TRBV7-2
TGTGCCAGCAGCTCGACTAGCGGGATCCACGAGCAGTACTTC
CASSSTSGIHEQYF
>TRBJ2-7|once|-|TRBV28
TGTGCCAGCAGTTTACGGAGTTTACAGTACTTC
CASSLRSLQYF
>TRBJ2-7|-|TRBD1|TRBV14
TGTGCCAGCAGCCAGGGACAGGGCGACCCATCCTACGAGCAGTACTTC
CASSQGQGDPSYEQYF
>TRBJ2-1|-|TRBD2|TRBV5-4
TGTGCCAGCAGCTTGGTGGGGGGGAGCAATGAGCAGTTCTTC
CASSLVGGSNEQFF
>TRBJ2-1|-|-|TRBV4-1
TGCGCCAGCAGCCAAGATAGGTGGATCGGGAGACCTTACAATGAGCAGTTCTTC
CASSQDRWIGRPYNEQFF
>TRBJ2-5|-|TRBD1|TRBV6-1
TGTGCCAGCAGTGAAGCGCCCGGAGGACAGGCACAAGAGACCCAGTACTTC
CASSEAPGGQAQETQYF
>TRBJ1-5|few|TRBD1|TRBV12-5
TGTGCTAGTGGCCCTACTGACAGGGACGCGGGTCAGCCCCAGCATTTT
CASGPTDRDAGQPQHF
>TRBJ1-1|-|-|TRBV11-2
TGTGCCAGCAGCCACCGACAGGTAAACACTGAAGCTTTCTTT
CASSHRQVNTEAFF
>TRBJ2-6|-|TRBD1|TRBV11-2
TGTGCCAGTAATAGGGGGGTCGGGACAGGGGAGCCTGGGGCCAACGTCCTGACTTTC
CASNRGVGTGEPGANVLTF
>TRBJ2-7|once|TRBD2|TRBV19
TGTGCCAGTAGTTCCGGACTAGCGGGAGAGGAGCCTTACGAGCAGTACTTC
CASSSGLAGEEPYEQYF
>TRBJ1-3|-|-|TRBV27
TGTGCCAGCAGTTTTCGTGGGCGATCTGGAAACACCATATATTTT
CASSFRGRSGNTIYF
>TRBJ2-7|-|TRBD1|TRBV30
TGTGCCTGGATGGGACAGGGTGGCTCGGTTGGCTACGAGCAGTACTTC
CAWMGQGGSVGYEQYF
>TRBJ2-1|-|-|TRBV11-3
TGTGCCAGCAGCGCCGGAGGACAGCGCTCCTACAATGAGCAGTTCTTC
CASSAGGQRSYNEQFF
>TRBJ2-6|few|-|TRBV12-5
TGTGCTAGTGGTTTGGTAGGGGGCTCTGGGGCCAACGTCCTGACTTTC
CASGLVGGSGANVLTF
>TRBJ2-7|-|-|TRBV30
TGTGCCTGGAGTCCTAGACCCGGGGGGCAGTACTTC
CAWSPRPGGQYF
>TRBJ2-2|-|TRBD2|TRBV19
TGTGCCAGTAGTATAGATCTGGCGGGAGCCGAGGTAAAGACCGGGGAGCTGTTTTTT
CASSIDLAGAEVKTGELFF
>TRBJ1-4|-|-|TRBV2
TGTGCCAGCAGTGAAGCGCGGGGGAGACAGAGAGTGCGAAAACTGTTTTTT
CASSEARGRQRVRKLFF
>TRBJ2-5|-|TRBD2|TRBV2
TGTGCCAGCAGTAAGACTAGCGGGGATTACCAAGAGACCCAGTACTTC
CASSKTSGDYQETQYF
>TRBJ2-4|-|TRBD1|TRBV6-9
TGTGCCATGGGGACAGGGGGGACCAAAAACATTCAGTACTTC
CAMGTGGTKNIQYF
>TRBJ1-2|-|-|TRBV19
TGTGCCAGTAGTACTGGGGGGTCGGGTGGCTACACCTTC
CASSTGGSGGYTF